The subject of this entry is one T cell receptor (beta chain). This sample was included in a study of blood T cell repertoires in COVID-19. The overall study: Both acute and convalescent COVID-19 samples were obtained from the United States, Italy and Spain. In each case, the material was cDNA or gDNA derived from T cells, B-cell-depleted T cells, or PBMCs.

CDR3 length equals 17 residues. V gave up 4 bases and J gave up 7 bases; unmatched junction bases: 15. Assay: immunoSEQ multiplex PCR; the TCRdb copy retains only in-frame clones and omits some. The profile shows 250,000 to 350,000 clones, roughly 90% of them singletons. Sequenced: peripheral blood. This clonotype was sampled from a woman aged 70-85 years with COVID-19, enrolled during active disease. The chain has TRBV23-1 and TRBJ1-4, with 7 bases identical to TRBD1. TRBV23-1 belongs to the ORF category, with a function that is uncertain. The CDR3 here is CASSPSPEGRGAEKLFF. The CDR3 DNA follows: TGCGCCAGCAGTCCCTCCCCGGAGGGCAGGGGGGCTGAAAAACTGTTTTTT.